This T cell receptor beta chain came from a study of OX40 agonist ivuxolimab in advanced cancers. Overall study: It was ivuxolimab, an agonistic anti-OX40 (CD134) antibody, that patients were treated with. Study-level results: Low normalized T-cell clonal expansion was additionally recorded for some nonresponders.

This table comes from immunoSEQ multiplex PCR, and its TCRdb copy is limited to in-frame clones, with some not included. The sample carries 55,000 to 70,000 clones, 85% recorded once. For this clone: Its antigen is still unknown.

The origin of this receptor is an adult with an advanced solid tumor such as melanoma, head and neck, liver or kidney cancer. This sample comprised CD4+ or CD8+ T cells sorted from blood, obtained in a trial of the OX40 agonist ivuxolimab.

The CDR3 DNA sequence: TGTGCCACCAGCGACCGAAGACAGGGAGAGAACGAGCAGTACTTC. It specifies CATSDRRQGENEQYF. V usage is TRBV15 and J usage is TRBJ2-7; 7 bases are shared with TRBD1. This CDR3 comprises 15 residues. J gave up 5 bases and V 5 bases, and 12 bases lay outside the gene matches. CDR1 and CDR2 (germline): LNHNV, YYDKDF (reference sequence).